The 10 T cell receptor beta chains in this list originate from one sample, sequenced in a study of beta chain features in type 1 diabetes. The authors reverse transcribed all of the isolated RNA, so sequencing captured expressed TCRB transcripts. Sequencing used immunoSEQ multiplex PCR; TCRdb keeps in-frame clones, though not all of them. The sample consists of about 45,000 clones, 51% of them appearing once. Sequencing was done on a sample of Tregs from blood. These receptors all come from a woman aged 18 to 35 in good health.

The V gene is TRBV6-6, the J gene TRBJ2-5; 11 bases match TRBD2. V was clipped by 8 bases and J by 11 bases; unmatched bases: 13. The germline V gene has CDR1 MNHNY and CDR2 SVGAGI (reference sequence). The CDR3 has 14 residues. The CDR3 DNA reads as TGTGCCAGCCGGGCGGCTAGCGGGAGGTTGGGGCAGTACTTC. Translated, it gives CASRAASGRLGQYF.

The chain carries TRBV2 and TRBJ2-7, with 10 positions matching TRBD2. In germline, CDR1 is SNHLY, CDR2 FYNNEI. V dropped 6 bases and J dropped 6; count of bases not matched to a gene: 8. The CDR3 runs 14 residues. Here the CDR3 DNA reads TGTGCCAGCAGCCACGGTGGACTAGCGGTCGAGCAGTACTTC. As protein: CASSHGGLAVEQYF.

This sequence joins TRBV18 and TRBJ1-1, with TRBD1 matching 7 bases. After removal of 3 bases from V and 7 bases from J, the junction contained 5 bases not matched to a gene. The CDR3 loop spans 13 amino acids. Germline V lookup: CDR1 KGHSH, CDR2 LQKENI. CDR3 coding DNA: TGTGCCAGCTCACCCGGGACAGCCTTTGAAGCTTTCTTT. Its protein is CASSPGTAFEAFF.

In its sample, this clone was seen once. The V and J genes are TRBV23-1 and TRBJ1-4; tentatively, D is TRBD1 (6 bases). TRBV23-1 is labeled an ORF, and its function is uncertain. V was shortened by 2 bases and J by 7 bases, with 11 bases between the two germline ends. The CDR3 is made up of 14 amino acids. CDR3 sequence: CASSQGQPGEKLFF. In DNA, the CDR3 is TGCGCCAGCAGTCAAGGACAGCCAGGTGAAAAACTGTTTTTT.

The DNA for the CDR3 is TGTGCCAGCAGCTCGCCGGCTAGCGGGGGGGTTGGGACCCAGTACTTC. Protein product: CASSSPASGGVGTQYF. The chain uses TRBV7-2 and TRBJ2-5; 12 nucleotides line up with TRBD2. This CDR3 contains 16 residues. The germline V gene has CDR1 SGHTA and CDR2 FQGNSA. Trimming cost V 4 bases and J 7 bases; bases outside gene matches: 10.

This clone was detected a few times. J is TRBJ2-1 and V is TRBV7-8; possibly TRBD2 for D (6 bases). The germline V gene encodes CDR1 SGHVS and CDR2 FQNEAQ. The CDR3 runs 15 residues. V was pared by 0 bases and J by 4 bases, with 10 bases between. The DNA for the CDR3 is TGTGCCAGCAGCTTAGCGGAGGGAAGGTACAATGAGCAGTTCTTC. Its protein product is CASSLAEGRYNEQFF.

The CDR3 sequence is CASSKAPGLVGSMNTEAFF. The CDR3 bases are TGTGCCAGCAGCAAAGCCCCAGGGTTAGTGGGCTCTATGAACACTGAAGCTTTCTTT. The rearrangement links TRBV21-1 to TRBJ1-1; TRBD1 reflects the table's D call only, with no check against the DNA. TRBV21-1 is designated a pseudogene. This CDR3 is 19 amino acids long.

This clone turned up a few times. The chain links TRBV9 to TRBJ2-2; 7 bases line up with TRBD2. Germline V lookup: CDR1 SGDLS, CDR2 YYNGEE. With V trimmed by 0 bases and J by 6 bases, 8 bases remained unmatched. The CDR3 loop spans 16 amino acids. The CDR3 reads CASSVGGLDTAGELFF. The CDR3 nucleotides are TGTGCCAGCAGCGTAGGTGGACTAGACACTGCCGGGGAGCTGTTTTTT.

CDR3 amino acids: CSVEVGQGVRGQYF. In DNA, the CDR3 is TGCAGCGTTGAAGTCGGACAGGGGGTACGAGGGCAGTACTTC. The V gene is TRBV29-1, the J gene TRBJ2-7; TRBD1 aligns across 10 bases. In germline, CDR1 is SQVTM, CDR2 ANQGSEA. With 1 base clipped from V and 9 bases from J, the junction kept 9 bases outside the gene matches. This CDR3 is 14 amino acids long.

This chain joins TRBV28 and TRBJ2-7, with TRBD1 identical over 7 bases. Germline V gives CDR1 MDHEN, CDR2 SYDVKM. Losses at the gene ends were 3 bases for V and 1 base for J; bases not matched to a gene: 6. CDR3 length equals 15 residues. The CDR3 nucleotides read TGTGCCAGCAGTTTGGACAGGCGGTTTTCCTACGAGCAGTACTTC. Translating gives CASSLDRRFSYEQYF.